This is a list of T cell receptor beta chains from one sample in a study of T cell responses to AZD1222 COVID-19 vaccine. Data came from immunoSEQ multiplex PCR; TCRdb stores just in-frame clones and leaves some out. The sample comprises about 180,000 clones, around 90% of which are singletons, and about 1.9% rests with the top ten. Sample: peripheral blood, taken 28 days after the second AZD1222 dose. Receptors originate from an adult who received the AZD1222 COVID-19 vaccine. Each CDR3 is given without its conserved first and last residue. The order of the fields is clone size, CDR3 length, J gene, V gene, CDR3 protein. Clone size is stated in some rows and not others, as once, few, many or a class when expanded.

clone_size: NA; cdr3_length: 13; j_call: TRBJ1-4; v_call: TRBV5-1; cdr3_aa: ASSEGSQTNEKLF
clone_size: NA; cdr3_length: 13; j_call: TRBJ2-1; v_call: TRBV5-1; cdr3_aa: ASSYVAGVSNEQF
clone_size: NA; cdr3_length: 9; j_call: TRBJ2-7; v_call: TRBV4-2; cdr3_aa: ASSQEYEQY
clone_size: NA; cdr3_length: 12; j_call: TRBJ1-2; v_call: TRBV19; cdr3_aa: ASSPTTGAYGYT
clone_size: NA; cdr3_length: 12; j_call: TRBJ2-3; v_call: TRBV19; cdr3_aa: ASSIRREADTQY
clone_size: NA; cdr3_length: 13; j_call: TRBJ2-7; v_call: TRBV6-2/TRBV6-3; cdr3_aa: ASIPQGIGSYEQY
clone_size: NA; cdr3_length: 12; j_call: TRBJ2-3; v_call: TRBV2; cdr3_aa: ASNRQGAWDTQY
clone_size: NA; cdr3_length: 13; j_call: TRBJ1-1; v_call: TRBV7-2; cdr3_aa: ASQPTGNANTEAF
clone_size: once; cdr3_length: 15; j_call: TRBJ2-4; v_call: TRBV5-6; cdr3_aa: ASSFPAGTVAENIQY
clone_size: NA; cdr3_length: 14; j_call: TRBJ2-4; v_call: TRBV11-3; cdr3_aa: ASSLGGREAKNIQY
clone_size: NA; cdr3_length: 13; j_call: TRBJ1-6; v_call: TRBV9; cdr3_aa: ASSAYSSYNSPLH
clone_size: NA; cdr3_length: 12; j_call: TRBJ2-3; v_call: TRBV7-3; cdr3_aa: ASSSPPETDTQY
clone_size: NA; cdr3_length: 14; j_call: TRBJ1-2; v_call: TRBV11-2; cdr3_aa: ASSLSSDRRGRGYT
clone_size: NA; cdr3_length: 10; j_call: TRBJ1-2; v_call: TRBV10-2; cdr3_aa: ASSESGYGYT
clone_size: NA; cdr3_length: 12; j_call: TRBJ2-3; v_call: TRBV19; cdr3_aa: ASSTGAEPDTQY
clone_size: NA; cdr3_length: 11; j_call: TRBJ2-3; v_call: TRBV28; cdr3_aa: ASSVDSTDTQY
clone_size: NA; cdr3_length: 11; j_call: TRBJ1-2; v_call: TRBV12-3/TRBV12-4; cdr3_aa: ASSFPGGYGYT
clone_size: NA; cdr3_length: 11; j_call: TRBJ1-5; v_call: TRBV5-4; cdr3_aa: ASSSSFNQPQH
clone_size: NA; cdr3_length: 13; j_call: TRBJ1-1; v_call: TRBV27; cdr3_aa: ASIRRAGASTEAF
clone_size: NA; cdr3_length: 13; j_call: TRBJ2-3; v_call: TRBV18; cdr3_aa: ASSLQTGKWDTQY
clone_size: NA; cdr3_length: 12; j_call: TRBJ1-3; v_call: TRBV5-5; cdr3_aa: ASSLGGTGNTIY
clone_size: NA; cdr3_length: 11; j_call: TRBJ1-1; v_call: TRBV7-3; cdr3_aa: ASSLWGNTEAF
clone_size: NA; cdr3_length: 13; j_call: TRBJ2-3; v_call: TRBV7-2; cdr3_aa: ASSFLAGATDTQY
clone_size: NA; cdr3_length: 12; j_call: TRBJ2-3; v_call: TRBV5-6; cdr3_aa: ASSLYDFGDTQY
clone_size: few; cdr3_length: 15; j_call: TRBJ1-5; v_call: TRBV28; cdr3_aa: ASSLGVGQISNQPQH
clone_size: NA; cdr3_length: 15; j_call: TRBJ1-2; v_call: TRBV5-4; cdr3_aa: ASSSSPGTGGNYGYT
clone_size: NA; cdr3_length: 15; j_call: TRBJ1-2; v_call: TRBV11-2; cdr3_aa: ASSLNRIKELDYGYT
clone_size: NA; cdr3_length: 15; j_call: TRBJ2-5; v_call: TRBV7-9; cdr3_aa: ASSLAGVGIFSETQY